The 21 T cell receptor beta chains listed next were all sequenced from one sample in a study of blood T cell repertoires in COVID-19. The method was immunoSEQ multiplex PCR; TCRdb's version includes in-frame clones alone and lacks a portion of them. The sample carries fewer than 350,000 clones, approximately 90% recorded once. The specimen sequenced was PBMCs or T cells enriched from blood (not recorded which). The receptors originated from a woman aged 35 to 49 with acute COVID-19.

The chain joins TRBV7-8 to TRBJ2-3; possibly TRBD1 for D (6 bases). Trimming took off 0 bases at V and 6 bases at J, with 16 bases between the two ends. The germline V gene encodes CDR1 SGHVS and CDR2 FQNEAQ. This CDR3 spans 16 amino acids. The CDR3 here is CASSLARGRGSDTQYF. In DNA form, the CDR3 reads TGTGCCAGCAGCTTAGCCAGGGGACGGGGATCCGATACGCAGTATTTT.

The chain joins TRBV6-6 to TRBJ1-2, with 8 bases matching TRBD1. This CDR3 contains 15 residues. Trimming at V came to 5 bases and at J to 4 bases, leaving 9 bases not matched to a gene. CDR1 is MNHNY, CDR2 SVGAGI, per germline (reference sequence). For the CDR3, the DNA is TGTGCCAGCAGTATACACCAGGGGGCCGGCTATGGCTACACCTTC. It yields the protein CASSIHQGAGYGYTF.

This clone appeared a single time. This chain uses TRBV6-1 with TRBJ1-6; D is undetermined. Per the germline V gene, CDR1 is MNHNS and CDR2 is SASEGT. The germline V and J ends were trimmed by 2 bases and 7 bases, with 12 bases remaining between them. The CDR3 has 15 amino acids. The DNA for the CDR3 is TGTGCCAGCAGTGAACGGCAGGTTCAAAATTCACCCCTCCACTTT. This translates into CASSERQVQNSPLHF.

The gene calls are TRBV6-1 and TRBJ1-2; 8 nucleotides align to TRBD1. With 5 bases clipped from V and 7 bases from J, the junction kept 12 bases outside the gene matches. Germline assignment: CDR1 MNHNS and CDR2 SASEGT. This CDR3 contains 15 residues. CDR3: CASSFPQGVPSGYTF. DNA of the CDR3: TGTGCCAGCAGTTTCCCACAGGGGGTGCCTTCTGGCTACACCTTC.

V and J are TRBV2 and TRBJ2-6; D remains unclear. The germline V gene encodes CDR1 SNHLY and CDR2 FYNNEI. The CDR3 runs 15 residues. V lost 6 bases and J lost 0, with 9 bases in between. CDR3 residues: CASRAGSSGANVLTF. CDR3 coding DNA: TGTGCCAGCAGGGCAGGCTCCTCTGGGGCCAACGTCCTGACTTTC.

This clone has just a few counts. V and J are TRBV7-3 and TRBJ1-6; 8 bases fit TRBD1. The CDR3 extends over 15 amino acids. With V trimmed by 2 bases and J by 6 bases, 3 bases remained unmatched. Germline lookup yields CDR1 SGHTA and CDR2 FQGTGA. CDR3 protein: CASSLQGAGNSPLHF. CDR3 DNA sequence: TGTGCCAGCAGCTTACAGGGGGCGGGTAATTCACCCCTCCACTTT.

CDR3 protein: CASSHREGATGRDYGYTF. In nucleotides, the CDR3 is TGCGCCAGCAGCCACCGGGAGGGGGCCACAGGGCGTGACTATGGCTACACCTTC. The chain is built from TRBV4-1 and TRBJ1-2, with 7 bases aligning to TRBD1. Germline-derived CDR1 and CDR2 are MGHRA and YSYEKL. V shed 3 bases, J shed 3 bases, and the junction held 16 bases outside the gene matches. CDR3 length: 18 amino acids.

This chain joins TRBV5-4 and TRBJ2-1; D may be TRBD2 (6 bases). The CDR3 sequence is 17 residues long. Trimming took 4 bases from V and 1 from J, leaving 18 bases between them. The germline V gene has CDR1 SGHNT and CDR2 YYREEE (reference sequence). CDR3 DNA: TGTGCCAGCAGCGCTCCCCGGGGAGGAACTTCCTACAATGAGCAGTTCTTC. This sequence encodes CASSAPRGGTSYNEQFF.

The V call is TRBV19, the J call TRBJ2-7, with 8 bases that match TRBD2. V dropped 2 bases and J dropped 3; count of bases not matched to a gene: 3. Looked up from germline, CDR1 is LNHDA and CDR2 is SQIVND (reference sequence). This CDR3 is built from 14 residues. The CDR3 loop is CASSIQRGSYEQYF. In DNA form, the CDR3 reads TGTGCCAGTAGTATACAGCGGGGGAGCTACGAGCAGTACTTC.

This chain links TRBV19 with TRBJ1-2; D ambiguous. V lost 1 base, J lost 0 bases, and 24 bases lay in between. This CDR3 contains 20 residues. The V gene's germline CDR1 is LNHDA and CDR2 SQIVND (reference sequence). CDR3 in amino acids: CASSIVERRLLEGANYGYTF. CDR3 DNA: TGTGCCAGTAGTATAGTCGAACGGAGACTCCTCGAAGGTGCTAACTATGGCTACACCTTC.

CDR3 nucleotides: TGTGCCTACACACCCGACAGACGAGCGAACTATGGCTACACCTTC. Encoded protein: CAYTPDRRANYGYTF. This chain joins TRBV30 and TRBJ1-2; possibly TRBD1 for D (5 bases). Germline V lookup: CDR1 GTSNPN, CDR2 SVGIG (reference sequence). This CDR3 has 15 residues. V shed 7 bases and J shed 2 bases, with 20 bases lying between them.

The chain recombines TRBV5-6 with TRBJ2-7; 8 bases map to TRBD1. V lost 0 bases to trimming and J lost 9 bases; unmatched junction nucleotides: 11. CDR3 length: 15 amino acids. Germline V gene data show CDR1 as SGHDT and CDR2 as YYEEEE. The CDR3 region is CASSLVGTGSSAQYF. The CDR3 nucleotides read TGTGCCAGCAGCTTGGTCGGGACAGGTTCCTCCGCGCAGTACTTC.

This clone has just a few counts. The CDR3 sequence is CASRFYRAYQPQHF. The CDR3, as DNA: TGTGCAAGTCGCTTTTACAGGGCGTATCAGCCCCAGCATTTT. V usage is TRBV12-2 and J usage is TRBJ1-5; TRBD1, the table's D call, was not compared with the DNA. TRBV12-2 is a documented pseudogene. The CDR3 is made up of 14 amino acids.

The chain has TRBV5-4 and TRBJ1-3; D unresolved. The CDR3 spans 14 residues. V was cut by 2 bases and J by 4 bases, with 10 bases left in between. Germline-derived CDR1 and CDR2 are SGHNT and YYREEE (reference sequence). In nucleotides, the CDR3 is TGTGCCAGCAGCTTAATAGGGAGCGGAAACACCATATATTTT. Residues: CASSLIGSGNTIYF.

Notes on this clone: This specimen includes other DNA sequences encoding the same CDR3. J is TRBJ1-5 and V is TRBV5-1, with TRBD1 as a possible D gene (6 bases). This CDR3 has 14 amino acids. Trimming cost V 0 bases and J 4 bases, with 8 bases left between them. Germline V gene data show CDR1 as SGHRS and CDR2 as YFSETQ. Here the CDR3 reads CASSLEGGNQPQHF. The DNA for the CDR3 is TGCGCCAGCAGCTTGGAAGGGGGTAATCAGCCCCAGCATTTT.

This chain connects TRBV18 to TRBJ1-2; unclear D gene. V was clipped by 2 bases and J by 3 bases, with 10 bases between them. CDR3 length: 14 amino acids. The germline CDR1 and CDR2 sequences are KGHSH and LQKENI. The CDR3 nucleotides are TGTGCCAGCTCACCATCTCGAGGGTACTATGGCTACACCTTC. This gives the protein CASSPSRGYYGYTF.

The chain carries TRBV7-9 and TRBJ1-4; D gene ambiguous. Trimming took off 2 bases at V and 5 bases at J, with 12 bases between the two ends. Germline V lookup: CDR1 SEHNR, CDR2 FQNEAQ (reference sequence). This CDR3 is built from 15 residues. CDR3 sequence (DNA): TGTGCCAGCAGCTTATTTTCGCCGGGGAATGAAAAACTGTTTTTT. Protein product: CASSLFSPGNEKLFF.

V is TRBV9 and J is TRBJ2-1, with 8 bases that match TRBD2. CDR1 and CDR2 (germline): SGDLS, YYNGEE. CDR3 length equals 15 residues. The junction had 5 bases not matched to a gene; V was cut back by 2 bases and J by 4 bases. Here the CDR3 DNA reads TGTGCCAGCAGCGTTCGCGGGGGGCCGTACAATGAGCAGTTCTTC. Protein: CASSVRGGPYNEQFF.

This chain connects TRBV12-3 or TRBV12-4 to TRBJ2-2; 7 bases are shared with TRBD1. V shed 7 bases and J 4 bases; nucleotides not matched to a gene: 3. There are 13 residues in the CDR3. CDR3 sequence reads: CASTGQITGELFF. CDR3 nucleotide sequence: TGTGCCAGCACGGGACAGATCACCGGGGAGCTGTTTTTT.

This chain joins TRBV19 and TRBJ1-2; perhaps TRBD1 as D (5 bases). V was clipped by 5 bases and J by 7 bases, with 20 bases between them. This CDR3 is built from 15 residues. Germline V gives CDR1 LNHDA, CDR2 SQIVND (reference sequence). This chain's CDR3 is CASSSTVPVGAGYTF. In nucleotides, the CDR3 is TGTGCCAGTAGTTCCACGGTCCCCGTAGGGGCTGGCTACACCTTC. The entire variable domain, with the rest obtained from reference TRBV19 and TRBJ1-2, is as follows: DGGITQSPKYLFRKEGQNVTLSCEQNLNHDAMYWYRQDPGQGLRLIYYSQIVNDFQKGDIAEGYSVSREKKESFPLTVTSAQKNPTAFYLCASSSTVPVGAGYTFGSGTRLTVV.

V is TRBV11-1 and J is TRBJ2-7; D remains unclear. Trimming removed 1 base at V and 0 bases at J, with 4 bases between. Germline assignment: CDR1 SGHAT and CDR2 FQDESV (reference sequence). This CDR3 comprises 13 residues. In DNA, the CDR3 is TGTGCCAGCAGCTTAGAGAGCTCCTACGAGCAGTACTTC. It yields the protein CASSLESSYEQYF.